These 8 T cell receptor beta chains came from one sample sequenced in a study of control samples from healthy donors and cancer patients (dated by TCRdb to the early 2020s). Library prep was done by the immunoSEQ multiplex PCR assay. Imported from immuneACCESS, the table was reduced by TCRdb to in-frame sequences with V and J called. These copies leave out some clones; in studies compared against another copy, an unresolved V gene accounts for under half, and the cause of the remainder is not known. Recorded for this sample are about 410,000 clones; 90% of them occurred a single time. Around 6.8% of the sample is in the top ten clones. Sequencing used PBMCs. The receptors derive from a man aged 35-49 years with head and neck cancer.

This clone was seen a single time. CDR3 sequence (DNA): TGTGCCATCAGTGTATCAGGCGGGGTAGTGCGGCCCCAGCATTTT. This translates into CAISVSGGVVRPQHF. This chain links TRBV10-3 with TRBJ1-5; D call uncertain. Trimming removed 4 bases at V and 9 bases at J, with 19 bases between. There are 15 residues in the CDR3. Per germline, CDR1 ENHRY and CDR2 SYGVKD.

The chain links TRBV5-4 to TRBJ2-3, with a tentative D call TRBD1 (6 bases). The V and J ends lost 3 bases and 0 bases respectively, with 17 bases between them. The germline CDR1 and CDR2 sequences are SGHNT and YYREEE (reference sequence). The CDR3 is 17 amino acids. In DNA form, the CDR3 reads TGTGCCAGCAGCTCCTTATTCACAGGGCCGAGCACAGATACGCAGTATTTT. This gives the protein CASSSLFTGPSTDTQYF.

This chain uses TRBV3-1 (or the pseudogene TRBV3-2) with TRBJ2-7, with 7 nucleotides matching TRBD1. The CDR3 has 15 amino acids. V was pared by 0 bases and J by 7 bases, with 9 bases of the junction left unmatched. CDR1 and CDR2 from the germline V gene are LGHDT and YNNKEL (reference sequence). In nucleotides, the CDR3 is TGTGCCAGCAGCCAAGAAGGGACAGTCAGTGAAGAGCAGTACTTC. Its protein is CASSQEGTVSEEQYF.

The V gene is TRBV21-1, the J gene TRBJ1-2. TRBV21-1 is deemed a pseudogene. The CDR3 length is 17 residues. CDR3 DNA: TGTGCCAGCAGCAAAGGCACAGAGGGGTGTCCAGGCTATGGCTACACCTTC. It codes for CASSKGTEGCPGYGYTF.

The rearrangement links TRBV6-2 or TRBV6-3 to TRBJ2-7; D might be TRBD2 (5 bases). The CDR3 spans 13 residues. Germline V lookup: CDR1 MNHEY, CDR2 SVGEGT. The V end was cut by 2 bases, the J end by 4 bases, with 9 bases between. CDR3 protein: CASSYGTRYEQYF. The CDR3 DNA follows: TGTGCCAGCAGTTACGGTACTAGATACGAGCAGTACTTC.

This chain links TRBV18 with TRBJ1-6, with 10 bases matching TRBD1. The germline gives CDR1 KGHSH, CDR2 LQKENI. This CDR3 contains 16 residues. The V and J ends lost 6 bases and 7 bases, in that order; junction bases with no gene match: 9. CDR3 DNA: TGTGCCAGCTCCCTTAGACAGGGGGCTGAAAATTCACCCCTCCACTTT. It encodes CASSLRQGAENSPLHF.

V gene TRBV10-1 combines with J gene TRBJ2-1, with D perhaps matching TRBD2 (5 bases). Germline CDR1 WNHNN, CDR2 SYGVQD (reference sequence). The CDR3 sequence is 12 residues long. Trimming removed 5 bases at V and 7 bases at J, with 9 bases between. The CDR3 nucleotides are TGCGCCAGCAGTCGGACTTGGAATGAGCAGTTCTTC. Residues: CASSRTWNEQFF.

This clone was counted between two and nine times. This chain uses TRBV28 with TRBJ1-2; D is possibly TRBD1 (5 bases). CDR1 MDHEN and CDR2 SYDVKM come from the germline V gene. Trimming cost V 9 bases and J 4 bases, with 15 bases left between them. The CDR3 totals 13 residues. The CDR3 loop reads CARLGAGIYGYTF. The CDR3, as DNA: TGTGCCAGACTAGGGGCAGGTATCTATGGCTACACCTTC.